This TCR beta chain was retrieved from a study of T cell repertoires in cytomegalovirus infection. Study background: Indications of both CMV infection and matching HLA type were provided by public TCR beta signatures. Study-level results: CMV-specific TCR beta clonotypes restricted by HLA-C dominated the ex vivo response.

Remarks on this clonotype: Its specificity is not known. A much bigger clone sits one base away, suggesting this may be a read error.

TCRdb used MiXCR to reprocess the reads, holding one entry per CDR3 protein. The repertoire holds a few hundred thousand distinct CDR3 sequences, with roughly an eighth as singletons. Specimen: PBMCs. This clonotype was obtained from a human donor in good health (CMV status not recorded). Some clones in this sample may be carry-over from other donors' samples.

CDR3 sequence reads: CATSLSGLRIGYTF. In DNA form, the CDR3 reads TGTGCCACCAGTTTATCCGGACTTCGTATCGGCTACACCTTC. This rearrangement joins TRBV28 to TRBJ1-2; D uncertain. The CDR3 contains 14 residues. Germline V gene data show CDR1 as MDHEN and CDR2 as SYDVKM.